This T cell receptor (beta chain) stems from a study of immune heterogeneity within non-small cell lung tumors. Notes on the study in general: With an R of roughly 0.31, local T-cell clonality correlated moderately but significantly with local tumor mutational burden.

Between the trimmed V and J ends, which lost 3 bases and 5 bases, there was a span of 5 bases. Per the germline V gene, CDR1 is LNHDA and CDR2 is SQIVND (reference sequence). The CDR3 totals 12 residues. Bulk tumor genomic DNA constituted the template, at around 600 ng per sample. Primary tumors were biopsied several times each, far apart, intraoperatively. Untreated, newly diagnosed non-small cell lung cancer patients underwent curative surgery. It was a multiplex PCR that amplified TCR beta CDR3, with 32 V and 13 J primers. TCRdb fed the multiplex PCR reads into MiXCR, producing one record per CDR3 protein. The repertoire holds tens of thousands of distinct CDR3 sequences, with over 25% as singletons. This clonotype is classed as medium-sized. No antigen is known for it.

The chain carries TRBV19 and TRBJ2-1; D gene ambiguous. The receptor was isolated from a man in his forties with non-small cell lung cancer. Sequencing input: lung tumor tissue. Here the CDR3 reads CASSIPDNEQFF. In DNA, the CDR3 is TGTGCCAGTAGTATCCCCGACAATGAGCAGTTCTTC.